This T cell receptor (beta chain) is drawn from a study of blood T cells in healthy people across ages. Study at large: Every two T cells gave about one barcoded beta molecule via template switching.

The sample providers were healthy Caucasian people from Russia, aged about 6 to 100. This clonotype was counted at least ten times. Using a J-beta primer mix together with a sample-barcoded 5' primer, a second PCR was run for about 7 to 12 cycles. MiXCR, run by TCRdb on the 5' RACE reads, gives a single entry per CDR3 protein. The sample has more than 550,000 distinct CDR3 sequences; about a fifth are singletons. This CDR3 is 19 amino acids long. Looked up from germline, CDR1 is SGDLS and CDR2 is YYNGEE. With 0 bases removed from V and 2 bases from J, the gap between germline ends came to 21 bases. The TCR comes from a man aged 65 to 79 in good health. The chain couples TRBV9 to TRBJ2-1; D might be TRBD2 (5 bases). The sequenced sample was blood. The CDR3 nucleotides read TGTGCCAGCAGCGTAGCAAGAAGCCCCCCTAGCATGGCCTACAATGAGCAGTTCTTC. Protein sequence: CASSVARSPPSMAYNEQFF.